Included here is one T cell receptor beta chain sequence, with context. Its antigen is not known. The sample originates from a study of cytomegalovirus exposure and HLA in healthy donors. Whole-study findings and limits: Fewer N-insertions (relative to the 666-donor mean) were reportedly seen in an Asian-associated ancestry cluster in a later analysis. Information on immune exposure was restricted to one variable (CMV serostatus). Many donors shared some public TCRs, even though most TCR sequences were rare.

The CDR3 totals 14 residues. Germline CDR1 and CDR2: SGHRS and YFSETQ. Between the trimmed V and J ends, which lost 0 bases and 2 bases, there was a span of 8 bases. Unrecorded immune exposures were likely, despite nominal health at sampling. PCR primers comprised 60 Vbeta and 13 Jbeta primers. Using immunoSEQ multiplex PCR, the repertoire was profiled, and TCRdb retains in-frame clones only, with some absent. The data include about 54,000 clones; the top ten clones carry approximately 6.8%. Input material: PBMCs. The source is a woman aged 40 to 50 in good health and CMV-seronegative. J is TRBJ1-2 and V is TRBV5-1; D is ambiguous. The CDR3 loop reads CASSLALANYGYTF. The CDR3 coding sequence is TGCGCCAGCAGCTTGGCATTGGCCAACTATGGCTACACCTTC.